This T cell receptor beta chain was retrieved from a study of OX40 agonist ivuxolimab in advanced cancers. Study-wide context: Checkpoint inhibitors had been given previously to about 40% of patients. Partial responses, seen in three patients, involved one hepatocellular carcinoma and two cutaneous melanomas.

Germline values: CDR1 SEHNR, CDR2 FQNEAQ (reference sequence). The CDR3 contains 15 residues. V shed 5 bases and J shed 2 bases, with 10 bases lying between them. Repertoires were generated with immunoSEQ multiplex PCR, while TCRdb's copy carries only in-frame clones and drops some. The sample shows tens of thousands of clones, 88% of them seen only once. The source was CD4+ or CD8+ T cells sorted from blood, collected in a trial of the OX40 agonist ivuxolimab. The rearrangement links TRBV7-9 to TRBJ2-6; D is ambiguous. The sequence came from an adult with an advanced solid tumor such as melanoma, head and neck, liver or kidney cancer. The CDR3 region has the DNA TGTGCCAGCAGCCCGGCGCGGCCTGGGGCCAACGTCCTGACTTTC. It translates to CASSPARPGANVLTF.